What follows are 25 T cell receptor beta chains derived from one specimen sequenced in a study of blood T cell repertoires in COVID-19. Profiled with immunoSEQ multiplex PCR; TCRdb holds only in-frame clones, not every one. This table holds 95,000 to 150,000 clones, about 82% found once. The sequencing input was peripheral blood. The receptors were gathered from a human donor in a cohort sampled during active COVID-19.

The chain joins TRBV18 to TRBJ1-5; D call uncertain. Germline V gene sequence: CDR1 KGHSH, CDR2 LQKENI. This CDR3 has 13 residues. Trimming pared 3 bases from V and 7 bases from J, leaving 10 bases between. CDR3 in amino acids: CASSPILQQPQHF. CDR3 nucleotides: TGTGCCAGCTCACCGATTTTACAGCAGCCCCAGCATTTT.

The chain carries TRBV6-6 and TRBJ2-1, with 7 bases fitting TRBD1. This CDR3 has 17 amino acids. J gave up 3 bases and V 5 bases, and 13 bases lay outside the gene matches. Per the germline V gene, CDR1 is MNHNY and CDR2 is SVGAGI (reference sequence). The CDR3 loop is CASSPGWGQMNYNEQFF. The DNA of the CDR3 is TGTGCCAGCAGTCCCGGATGGGGACAGATGAACTACAATGAGCAGTTCTTC.

V is TRBV18 and J is TRBJ1-5, with a weak D call TRBD1 (5 bases). This CDR3 has 13 residues. The germline CDR1 and CDR2 sequences are KGHSH and LQKENI. Trimming removed 5 bases at V and 7 bases at J, with 12 bases between. The CDR3, as DNA: TGTGCCAGCTCAGCGACAGACCGGCAGCCCCAGCATTTT. Protein: CASSATDRQPQHF.

The genes are TRBV7-9 and TRBJ2-1; 12 bases agree with TRBD2. V gave up 5 bases and J gave up 9 bases; unmatched junction bases: 11. Germline V lookup: CDR1 SEHNR, CDR2 FQNEAQ (reference sequence). The CDR3 totals 16 residues. CDR3 protein: CASSHSWLAGGGEQFF. DNA of the CDR3: TGTGCCAGCAGCCACTCATGGCTAGCGGGAGGGGGTGAGCAGTTCTTC.

This clone was recorded once. This chain joins TRBV10-3 and TRBJ2-1, with TRBD2 matching 7 bases. CDR1 and CDR2 from the germline V gene are ENHRY and SYGVKD. The CDR3 runs 15 residues. V was clipped by 3 bases and J by 7 bases; unmatched bases: 9. CDR3 sequence (DNA): TGTGCCATCAGTGAATCGGCGGGAGTAGGAAATGAGCAGTTCTTC. It is translated as CAISESAGVGNEQFF.

This chain joins TRBV3-1 (or the pseudogene TRBV3-2) and TRBJ2-1; possibly TRBD2 for D (5 bases). The V gene's germline CDR1 is LGHDT and CDR2 YNNKEL (reference sequence). Trimming removed 1 base from V and 12 bases from J, with 10 bases in between. The CDR3 is made up of 12 amino acids. CDR3 loop: CASSQGRVMQFF. The CDR3 DNA is TGTGCCAGCAGCCAAGGGCGGGTGATGCAGTTCTTC.

The chain carries TRBV18 and TRBJ1-2; D might be TRBD1 (6 bases). Germline CDR1 and CDR2: KGHSH and LQKENI. V lost 3 bases to trimming and J lost 7 bases, with 15 bases between them. The CDR3 contains 14 residues. The CDR3 sequence: CASSPNRDRSGYTF. The CDR3 DNA reads as TGTGCCAGCTCACCTAACAGGGACCGGAGTGGCTACACCTTC.

This chain links TRBV25-1 with TRBJ1-3; D is ambiguous. Germline V gene data show CDR1 as MGHDK and CDR2 as SYGVNS. CDR3 length equals 14 residues. The V end was cut by 1 base, the J end by 0 bases, with 4 bases between. This CDR3 is CASSEWSSGNTIYF. CDR3 DNA: TGTGCCAGCAGTGAATGGAGCTCTGGAAACACCATATATTTT.

V is TRBV4-1 and J is TRBJ1-4, with D unclear. V was cut by 4 bases and J by 0 bases, with 9 bases left in between. Germline V gene sequence: CDR1 MGHRA, CDR2 YSYEKL. This CDR3 has 15 residues. As DNA, the CDR3 is TGCGCCAGCAGCCCCCTCGGGTCAACTAATGAAAAACTGTTTTTT. Its translation is CASSPLGSTNEKLFF.

This clone was recorded once. The V call is TRBV2, the J call TRBJ2-3, with 13 nucleotides matching TRBD2. Germline values: CDR1 SNHLY, CDR2 FYNNEI. Trimming cost V 11 bases and J 2 bases; bases outside gene matches: 4. The CDR3 sequence is 14 residues long. CDR3 sequence (DNA): TGTGCCTCCGGACTAGCGGGAGTCACAGATACGCAGTATTTT. This codes for CASGLAGVTDTQYF.

J is TRBJ2-7 and V is TRBV29-1; D is undetermined. V was cut by 4 bases and J by 0 bases, with 4 bases left in between. Germline V gives CDR1 SQVTM, CDR2 ANQGSEA. The CDR3 contains 11 residues. In nucleotides, the CDR3 is TGCAGCGTTGGGAGCTCCTACGAGCAGTACTTC. This sequence encodes CSVGSSYEQYF.

This clone was counted once. This chain links TRBV15 with TRBJ2-3, with D possibly matching TRBD1 (6 bases). The germline V and J ends were trimmed by 5 bases and 0 bases, with 12 bases remaining between them. In germline, CDR1 is LNHNV, CDR2 YYDKDF (reference sequence). The CDR3 totals 15 residues. The CDR3 protein is CATSGWTDSTDTQYF. In nucleotides, the CDR3 is TGTGCCACCAGCGGGTGGACAGATAGCACAGATACGCAGTATTTT. Filled out from reference TRBV15 and TRBJ2-3, the complete variable domain reads DAMVIQNPRYQVTQFGKPVTLSCSQTLNHNVMYWYQQKSSQAPKLLFHYYDKDFNNEADTPDNFQSRRPNTSFCFLDIRSPGLGDTAMYLCATSGWTDSTDTQYFGPGTRLTVL.

V is TRBV27 and J is TRBJ2-3; D not certain. Germline-derived CDR1 and CDR2 are MNHEY and SMNVEV (reference sequence). This CDR3 is 14 amino acids long. Trimming took off 5 bases at V and 8 bases at J, with 17 bases between the two ends. The CDR3: CASSPHTDLVTQYF. DNA for the CDR3: TGTGCCAGCAGTCCTCACACAGACCTGGTTACGCAGTATTTT.

This chain connects TRBV12-1 to TRBJ2-7; TRBD1 is taken as the D call from the table, unchecked against the DNA. TRBV12-1 is shown as a pseudogene. CDR3 size: 15 residues. CDR3 loop: CASSSTDRGRYEQYF. Here the CDR3 DNA reads TGTGCCAGCAGCTCCACGGACAGGGGAAGGTACGAGCAGTACTTC.

The chain is built from TRBV5-1 and TRBJ1-2, with 7 bases aligning to TRBD1. In germline, CDR1 is SGHRS, CDR2 YFSETQ. This CDR3 is built from 15 residues. V shed 5 bases, J shed 8 bases, and the junction held 15 bases outside the gene matches. CDR3 in DNA: TGCGCCAGCAGTCTCCGGGACAGCCGCCCACAAGGCTACACCTTC. Translated, it gives CASSLRDSRPQGYTF.

The CDR3 is CASSSAISGANVLTF. As DNA, the CDR3 is TGTGCCAGCAGTTCAGCGATCTCTGGGGCCAACGTCCTGACTTTC. The chain combines TRBV6-5 with TRBJ2-6; D gene uncertain. Trimming took off 4 bases at V and 0 bases at J, with 7 bases between the two ends. The germline V gene encodes CDR1 MNHEY and CDR2 SVGAGI. The CDR3 length is 15 residues.

J is TRBJ1-2 and V is TRBV12-2; TRBD1 is the table's D call, not checked against the DNA. TRBV12-2 is tagged as a pseudogene. This CDR3 has 14 amino acids. The chain's CDR3 is CASRLDRGVVGYTF. For the CDR3, the DNA is TGTGCAAGTCGCCTAGACAGGGGGGTTGTCGGCTACACCTTC.

This chain uses TRBV5-4 with TRBJ1-3; 7 bases map to TRBD1. The CDR3 covers 16 residues. J gave up 4 bases and V 0 bases, and 7 bases lay outside the gene matches. The germline CDR1 and CDR2 sequences are SGHNT and YYREEE (reference sequence). The chain's CDR3 is CASSLDRGGEGNTIYF. The CDR3 nucleotides read TGTGCCAGCAGCTTGGACAGGGGAGGAGAAGGAAACACCATATATTTT.

This chain uses TRBV19 with TRBJ2-3, with TRBD2 matching over 11 bases. This CDR3 region has 16 residues. V trimming: 6 bases; J trimming: 6 bases; junction bases outside the gene matches: 11. Germline values: CDR1 LNHDA, CDR2 SQIVND (reference sequence). CDR3: CASREIGSGRADTQYF. For the CDR3, the DNA is TGTGCCAGTAGAGAGATCGGTAGCGGGAGGGCCGATACGCAGTATTTT.

The gene calls are TRBV29-1 and TRBJ2-1; TRBD1 matches 10 bases. In germline, CDR1 is SQVTM, CDR2 ANQGSEA. V dropped 6 bases and J dropped 6; count of bases not matched to a gene: 2. The CDR3 contains 12 residues. The CDR3 sequence is CSVDRGPNEQFF. In nucleotides, the CDR3 is TGCAGCGTAGACAGGGGGCCCAATGAGCAGTTCTTC.

CDR3 region: CASSKGRERKDYTF. The CDR3 region has the DNA TGTGCCAGCAGCAAAGGCAGGGAAAGGAAAGACTACACCTTC. The chain employs TRBV21-1 and TRBJ1-2; the D call of TRBD1 is as the table states it, not checked on the DNA. TRBV21-1 is listed as a pseudogene. The CDR3 has 14 residues.

This rearrangement joins TRBV19 to TRBJ1-5; 7 positions agree with TRBD1. Trimming removed 5 bases from V and 10 bases from J; junction bases left unmatched: 11. CDR3 length equals 14 residues. Per germline, CDR1 LNHDA and CDR2 SQIVND (reference sequence). CDR3 sequence (DNA): TGTGCCAGTAGTTCCCGACAGGGAGACAGCCCCCAGCATTTT. As protein: CASSSRQGDSPQHF.

The chain uses TRBV9 and TRBJ1-1; D remains unclear. Germline V lookup: CDR1 SGDLS, CDR2 YYNGEE. The CDR3 has 18 residues. Trimming left V 5 bases short and J 1 base short, with 24 bases between. The CDR3 DNA reads as TGTGCCAGCAGTCCCCGAGACGTTGACTTTGCTGCGAACACTGAAGCTTTCTTT. It encodes CASSPRDVDFAANTEAFF. Together with reference TRBV9 and TRBJ1-1, the CDR3 gives the full variable domain: DSGVTQTPKHLITATGQRVTLRCSPRSGDLSVYWYQQSLDQGLQFLIQYYNGEERAKGNILERFSAQQFPDLHSELNLSSLELGDSALYFCASSPRDVDFAANTEAFFGQGTRLTVV.

V is TRBV19 and J is TRBJ1-1, with a tentative D call TRBD1 (6 bases). Germline CDR1 is LNHDA and CDR2 is SQIVND (reference sequence). The CDR3 contains 15 residues. V lost 3 bases to trimming and J lost 0 bases, with 11 bases between them. CDR3 nucleotide sequence: TGTGCCAGTAGTATGGGGGCCAGTTTGAACACTGAAGCTTTCTTT. It specifies CASSMGASLNTEAFF. Variable domain in full (rest from reference TRBV19 and TRBJ1-1): DGGITQSPKYLFRKEGQNVTLSCEQNLNHDAMYWYRQDPGQGLRLIYYSQIVNDFQKGDIAEGYSVSREKKESFPLTVTSAQKNPTAFYLCASSMGASLNTEAFFGQGTRLTVV.

This clone showed up just a few times. This sequence joins TRBV28 and TRBJ2-7; D unclear. CDR1 MDHEN and CDR2 SYDVKM come from the germline V gene. The CDR3 contains 12 residues. V lost 1 base to trimming and J lost 3 bases, with 4 bases between them. The CDR3 coding sequence is TGTGCCAGCAGTTTATACAGCTACGAGCAGTACTTC. The encoded protein is CASSLYSYEQYF. Full variable domain (missing parts from reference TRBV28 and TRBJ2-7): DVKVTQSSRYLVKRTGEKVFLECVQDMDHENMFWYRQDPGLGLRLIYFSYDVKMKEKGDIPEGYSVSREKKERFSLILESASTNQTSMYLCASSLYSYEQYFGPGTRLTVT.